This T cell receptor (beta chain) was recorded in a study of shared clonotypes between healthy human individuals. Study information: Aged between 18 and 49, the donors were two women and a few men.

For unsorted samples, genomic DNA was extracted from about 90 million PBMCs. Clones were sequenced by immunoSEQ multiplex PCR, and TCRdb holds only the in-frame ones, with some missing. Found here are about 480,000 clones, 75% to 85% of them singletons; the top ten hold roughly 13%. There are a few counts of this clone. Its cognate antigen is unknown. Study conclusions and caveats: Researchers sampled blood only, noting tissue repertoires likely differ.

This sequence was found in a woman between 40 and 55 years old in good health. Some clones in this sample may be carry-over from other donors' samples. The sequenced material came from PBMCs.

DNA of the CDR3: TGTGCCAGCAGGACAACCAAGGGACAGAGAATCTACGAGCAGTACTTC. As protein: CASRTTKGQRIYEQYF. This chain links TRBV28 with TRBJ2-7; 7 nucleotides agree with TRBD1. In germline, CDR1 is MDHEN, CDR2 SYDVKM. There are 16 residues in the CDR3. V was pared by 6 bases and J by 3 bases, with 14 bases of the junction left unmatched.